This T cell receptor (beta chain) was identified in a study of OX40 agonist ivuxolimab in advanced cancers. Libraries were prepared by immunoSEQ multiplex PCR; TCRdb keeps only in-frame clonotypes and omits some of them. The sample consists of some 98,000 clones, around 85% of them appearing once. V trimming: 4 bases; J trimming: 0 bases; junction bases outside the gene matches: 7. Looked up from germline, CDR1 is SGHRS and CDR2 is YFSETQ. CDR3 size: 18 residues. The material sequenced was CD4+ or CD8+ T cells sorted from blood, taken in a trial of the OX40 agonist ivuxolimab. The chain is built from TRBV5-1 and TRBJ2-3; 14 bases line up with TRBD2. The sequence came from an adult with an advanced solid tumor such as melanoma, head and neck, liver or kidney cancer. The CDR3 DNA is TGCGCCAGCAGCCCCGGACTAGCGGGGGGAAGTAGCACAGATACGCAGTATTTT. This encodes CASSPGLAGGSSTDTQYF.